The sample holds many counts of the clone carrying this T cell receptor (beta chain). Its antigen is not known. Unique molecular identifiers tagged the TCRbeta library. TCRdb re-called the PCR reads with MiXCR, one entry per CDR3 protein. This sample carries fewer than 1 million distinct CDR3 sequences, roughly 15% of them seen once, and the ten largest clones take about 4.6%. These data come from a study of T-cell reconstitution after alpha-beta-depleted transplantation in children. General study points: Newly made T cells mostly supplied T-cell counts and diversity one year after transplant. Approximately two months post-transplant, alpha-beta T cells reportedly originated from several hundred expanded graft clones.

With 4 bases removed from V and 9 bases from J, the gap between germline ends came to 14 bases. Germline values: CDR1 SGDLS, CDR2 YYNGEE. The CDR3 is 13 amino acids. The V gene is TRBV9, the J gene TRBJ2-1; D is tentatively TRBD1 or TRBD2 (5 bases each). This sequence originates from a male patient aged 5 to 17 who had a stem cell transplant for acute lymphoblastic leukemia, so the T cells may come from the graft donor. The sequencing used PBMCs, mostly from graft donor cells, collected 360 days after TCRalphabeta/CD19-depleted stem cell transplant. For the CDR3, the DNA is TGTGCCAGCAGCAATGGGGGATACGGTGAGCAGTTCTTC. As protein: CASSNGGYGEQFF.